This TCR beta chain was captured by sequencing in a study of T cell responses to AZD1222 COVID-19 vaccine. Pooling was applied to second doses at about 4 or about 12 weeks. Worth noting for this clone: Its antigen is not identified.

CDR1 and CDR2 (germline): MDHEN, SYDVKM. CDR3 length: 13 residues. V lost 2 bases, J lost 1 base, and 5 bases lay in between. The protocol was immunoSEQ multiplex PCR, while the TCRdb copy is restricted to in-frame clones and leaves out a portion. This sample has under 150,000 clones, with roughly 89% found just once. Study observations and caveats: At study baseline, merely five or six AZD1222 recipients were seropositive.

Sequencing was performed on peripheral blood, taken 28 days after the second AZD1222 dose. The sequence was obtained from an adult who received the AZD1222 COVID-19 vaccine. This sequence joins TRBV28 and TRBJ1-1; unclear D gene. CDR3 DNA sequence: TGTGCCAGCAGTTTACTCAAGAACACTGAAGCTTTCTTT. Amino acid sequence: CASSLLKNTEAFF.